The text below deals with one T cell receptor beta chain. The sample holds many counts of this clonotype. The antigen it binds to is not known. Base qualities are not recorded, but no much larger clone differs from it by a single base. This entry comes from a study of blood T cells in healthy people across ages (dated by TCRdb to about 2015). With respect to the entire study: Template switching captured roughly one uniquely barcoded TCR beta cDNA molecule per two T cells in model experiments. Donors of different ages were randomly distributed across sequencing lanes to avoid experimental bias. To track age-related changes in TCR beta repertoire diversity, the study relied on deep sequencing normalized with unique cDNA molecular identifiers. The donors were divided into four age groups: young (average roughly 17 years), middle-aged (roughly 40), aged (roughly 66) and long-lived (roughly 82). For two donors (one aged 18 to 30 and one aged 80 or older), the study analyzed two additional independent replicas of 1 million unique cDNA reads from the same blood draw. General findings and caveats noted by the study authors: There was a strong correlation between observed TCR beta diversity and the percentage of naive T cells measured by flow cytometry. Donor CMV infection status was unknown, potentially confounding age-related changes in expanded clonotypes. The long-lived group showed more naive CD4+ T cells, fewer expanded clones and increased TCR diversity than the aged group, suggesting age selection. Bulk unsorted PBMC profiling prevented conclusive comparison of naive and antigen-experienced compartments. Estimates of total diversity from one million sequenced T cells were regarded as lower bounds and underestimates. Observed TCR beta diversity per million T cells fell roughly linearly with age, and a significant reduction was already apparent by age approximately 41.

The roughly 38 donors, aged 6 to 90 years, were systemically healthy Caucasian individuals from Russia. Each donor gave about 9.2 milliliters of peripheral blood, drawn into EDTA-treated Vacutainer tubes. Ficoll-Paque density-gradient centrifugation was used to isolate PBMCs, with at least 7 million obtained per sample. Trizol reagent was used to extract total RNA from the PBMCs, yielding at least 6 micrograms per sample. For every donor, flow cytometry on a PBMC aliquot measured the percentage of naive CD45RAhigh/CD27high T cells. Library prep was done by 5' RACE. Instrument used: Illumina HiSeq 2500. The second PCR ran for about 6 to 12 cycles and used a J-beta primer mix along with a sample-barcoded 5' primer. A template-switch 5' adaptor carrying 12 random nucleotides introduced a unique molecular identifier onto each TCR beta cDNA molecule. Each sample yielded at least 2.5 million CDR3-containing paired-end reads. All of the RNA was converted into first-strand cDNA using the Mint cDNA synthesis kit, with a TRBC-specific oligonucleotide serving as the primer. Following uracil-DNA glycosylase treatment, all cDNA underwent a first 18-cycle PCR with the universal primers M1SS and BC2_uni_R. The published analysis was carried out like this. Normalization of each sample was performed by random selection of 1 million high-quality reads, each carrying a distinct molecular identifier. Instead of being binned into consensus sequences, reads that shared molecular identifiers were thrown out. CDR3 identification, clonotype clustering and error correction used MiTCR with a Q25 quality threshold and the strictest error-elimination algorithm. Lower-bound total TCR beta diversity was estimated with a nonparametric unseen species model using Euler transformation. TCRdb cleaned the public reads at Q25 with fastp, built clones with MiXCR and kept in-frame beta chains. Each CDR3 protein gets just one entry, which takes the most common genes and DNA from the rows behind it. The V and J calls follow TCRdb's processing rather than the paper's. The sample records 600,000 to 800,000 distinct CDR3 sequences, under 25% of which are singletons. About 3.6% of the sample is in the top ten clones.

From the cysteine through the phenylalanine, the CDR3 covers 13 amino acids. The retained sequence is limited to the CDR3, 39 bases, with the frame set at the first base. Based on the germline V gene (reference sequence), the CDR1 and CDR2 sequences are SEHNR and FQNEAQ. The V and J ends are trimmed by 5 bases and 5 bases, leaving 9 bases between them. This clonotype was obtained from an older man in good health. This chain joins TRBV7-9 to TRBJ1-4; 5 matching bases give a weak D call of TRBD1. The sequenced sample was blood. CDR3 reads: CASSQGDNEKLFF. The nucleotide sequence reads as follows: TGTGCCAGCAGCCAAGGGGACAATGAAAAACTGTTTTTT.